This T cell receptor (beta chain) was obtained from a study of blood T cell repertoires in COVID-19. Study overall: Samples of COVID-19 (acute and convalescent) were obtained from the United States, Italy and Spain. T cells, B-cell-depleted T cells, or PBMCs provided the cDNA or gDNA that served as material.

This CDR3 has 14 residues. The V and J ends lost 8 bases and 0 bases, in that order; junction bases with no gene match: 7. Per the germline V gene, CDR1 is MNHEY and CDR2 is SMNVEV (reference sequence). Ages ranged from about 18 to 89 years, with residence in around 24 US areas. The study counted Cohort 3 donors as recovered given two negative PCRs, clearance, or symptom resolution. Clones were read by immunoSEQ multiplex PCR, and TCRdb kept only the in-frame ones, dropping some. Among 200,000 to 250,000 clones, roughly 91% were seen once, and the ten largest hold around 4%. The gene calls are TRBV27 and TRBJ2-7; 7 bases agree with TRBD2. This clonotype originated in a woman in her twenties or thirties who had recovered from COVID-19. Sequenced sample: PBMCs or T cells enriched from blood (not recorded which). CDR3 nucleotides: TGTGCCAGCCATCGGGGGGAATCCTCCTACGAGCAGTACTTC. Protein sequence: CASHRGESSYEQYF.